Included here is one T cell receptor beta chain sequence, with context. A far larger clone is one base from this, pointing to a likely read error. PCR replicates performed on unsorted PBMC used approximately 300 ng DNA, 28,000 or so T cell genomes. Ten immunoSEQ deep assay plates were used to sequence the DNA of unsorted PBMCs. Using immunoSEQ multiplex PCR, the repertoire was profiled, and TCRdb retains in-frame clones only, with some absent. Seen here are some 530,000 clones, approximately 81% observed once, and the top ten hold 9.5% to 15%. This record comes from a study of shared clonotypes between healthy human individuals. The CDR3 extends over 13 amino acids. CDR1 SGHTA and CDR2 FQGTGA come from the germline V gene. V gave up 5 bases and J gave up 8 bases, with 15 bases separating them.

The source is a woman between 40 and 50 years old in good health. Some clones in this sample may be carry-over from other donors' samples. The genes are TRBV7-3 and TRBJ1-1, with a weak D call TRBD1 (6 bases). The specimen sequenced was PBMCs. DNA for the CDR3: TGTGCCAGCAGCACTCTCAGGGGCGGAGAAGCTTTCTTT. Its protein product is CASSTLRGGEAFF.